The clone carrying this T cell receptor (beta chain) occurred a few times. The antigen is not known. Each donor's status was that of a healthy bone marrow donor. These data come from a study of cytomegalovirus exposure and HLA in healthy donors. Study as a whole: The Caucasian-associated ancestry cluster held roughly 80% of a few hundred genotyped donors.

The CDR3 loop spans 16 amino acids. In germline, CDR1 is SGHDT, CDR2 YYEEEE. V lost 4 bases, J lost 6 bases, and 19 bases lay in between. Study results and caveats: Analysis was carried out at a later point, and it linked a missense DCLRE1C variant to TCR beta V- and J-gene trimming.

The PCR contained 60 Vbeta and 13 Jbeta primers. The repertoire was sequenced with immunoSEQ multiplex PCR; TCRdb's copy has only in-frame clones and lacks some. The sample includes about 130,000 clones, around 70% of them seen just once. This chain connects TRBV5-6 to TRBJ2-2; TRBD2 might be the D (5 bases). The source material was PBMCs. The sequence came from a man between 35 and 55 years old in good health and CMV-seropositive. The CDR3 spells CASSGGVGVRPGELFF. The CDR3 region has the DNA TGTGCCAGCAGCGGTGGAGTGGGAGTTAGACCCGGGGAGCTGTTTTTT.